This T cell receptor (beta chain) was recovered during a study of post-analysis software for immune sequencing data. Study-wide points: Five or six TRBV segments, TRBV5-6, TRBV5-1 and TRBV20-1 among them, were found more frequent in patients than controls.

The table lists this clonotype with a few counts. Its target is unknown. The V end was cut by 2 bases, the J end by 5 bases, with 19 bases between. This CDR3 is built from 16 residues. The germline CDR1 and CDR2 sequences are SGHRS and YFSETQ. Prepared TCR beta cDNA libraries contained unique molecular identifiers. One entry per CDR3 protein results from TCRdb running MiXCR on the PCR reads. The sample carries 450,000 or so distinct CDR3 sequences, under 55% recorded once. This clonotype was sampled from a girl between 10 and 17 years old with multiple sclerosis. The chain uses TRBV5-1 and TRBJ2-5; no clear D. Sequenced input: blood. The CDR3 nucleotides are TGCGCCAGCAGCTTCCTCTCGCGGCTCGGTGGGGAGACCCAGTACTTC. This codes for CASSFLSRLGGETQYF.